This is a list of T cell receptor beta chains from one sample in a study of somatic mutations in cytotoxic T cells in rheumatoid arthritis. Data came from immunoSEQ multiplex PCR; TCRdb stores just in-frame clones and leaves some out. The table has about 14,000 clones, 60% to 85% seen once. Sequencing used CD8+ T cells sorted from blood. The receptors come from an adult with rheumatoid arthritis. CDR3s include the opening cysteine and the closing phenylalanine or tryptophan. D genes are given only for firm matches. The size entry is marked missing in some rows and otherwise reads once, few, many or a size class.

- TRBJ1-1 - TRBV7-4 TGTGCCAGCAGCCGGGACATCGTGCTTGTGAACACTGAAGCTTTCTTT CASSRDIVLVNTEAFF
- TRBJ2-5 - TRBV7-9 TGTGCCAGCAGCTTAGACGGGTGGGAGACCCAGTACTTC CASSLDGWETQYF
- TRBJ1-5 TRBD1 TRBV27 TGTGCCAGCAGTTTGGGGACAGGGGGCAATCAGCCCCAGCATTTT CASSLGTGGNQPQHF
few TRBJ2-1 - TRBV5-5 TGTGCCAGCAGCATGGAGGGGGTAACCCTTGGCTACAATGAGCAGTTCTTC CASSMEGVTLGYNEQFF
- TRBJ1-1 TRBD1 TRBV5-5 TGTGCCAGCAGCACGGACAGGGGAAACACTGAAGCTTTCTTT CASSTDRGNTEAFF
- TRBJ1-5 - TRBV10-2 TGCGCCAGCAGTACAGTCGGGGGGGGCCAGCCCCAGCATTTT CASSTVGGGQPQHF
- TRBJ2-1 TRBD1 TRBV18 TGTGCCAGCTCACCAGAAAGGGGGCGCCGGTTCAATGAGCAGTTCTTC CASSPERGRRFNEQFF
few TRBJ1-2 - TRBV9 TGTGCCAGCAGATCGGGGGGCTACTATGGCTACACCTTC CASRSGGYYGYTF
- TRBJ2-7 - TRBV27 TGTGCCAGTAAGGGGAGCTCCTACGAGCAGTACTTC CASKGSSYEQYF
- TRBJ2-7 - TRBV6-1 TGTGCCAGCAGTGATCTAGACTATTCGTCGCGCGAGCAGTACTTC CASSDLDYSSREQYF
- TRBJ2-1 TRBD2 TRBV18 TGTGCCAGCTCACCCGGGGGGTCCTTCCCAACCTACAATGAGCAGTTCTTC CASSPGGSFPTYNEQFF
once TRBJ2-1 - TRBV5-1 TGCGCCAGCACGGACGCCGCGGGTTACAATGAGCAGTTCTTC CASTDAAGYNEQFF
few TRBJ2-3 - TRBV6-1 TGTGCCAGCAGTGCGTGGGGGGGCATAGATACGCAGTATTTT CASSAWGGIDTQYF
few TRBJ1-3 - TRBV27 TGTGCCAGCAGTAACCAGAGATATGGAAACACCATATATTTT CASSNQRYGNTIYF
- TRBJ2-1 TRBD1 TRBV9 TGTGCCAGCAGCGTTGGGACAGGGCTCTACAATGAGCAGTTCTTC CASSVGTGLYNEQFF
- TRBJ1-4 - TRBV28 TGTGCCAGCAGCGTGGACACACGCGGGGAAAAACTGTTTTTT CASSVDTRGEKLFF
- TRBJ2-7 - TRBV5-6 TGTGCCAGCAGCTTGGGGGGCACCTACGAGCAGTACTTC CASSLGGTYEQYF
- TRBJ1-2 - TRBV27 TGTGCCAGCAGTTTAGGTCCGACGAGAAATTATGGCTACACCTTC CASSLGPTRNYGYTF
once TRBJ2-3 - TRBV7-9 TGTGCCAGCAGCTCCTACCCTGGTAATACGCAGTATTTT CASSSYPGNTQYF
- TRBJ2-2 - TRBV5-1 TGCGCCAGCAGCTCCTTCGGGCCGAACACCGGGGAGCTGTTTTTT CASSSFGPNTGELFF
- TRBJ1-5 - TRBV7-6 TGTGCCAGCAGCCTAGCCCCACAGTGGAGGACCGGGGTCAATCAGCCCCAGCATTTT CASSLAPQWRTGVNQPQHF
- TRBJ1-2 - TRBV4-2 TGTGCCAGCAGCCAAGATCGGGAGGGCGCGAGTGCTGGCTACACCTTC CASSQDREGASAGYTF
- TRBJ2-7 - TRBV5-1 TGCGCCAGCAACTACAGCTACGAGCAGTACTTC CASNYSYEQYF
- TRBJ1-3 - TRBV2 TGTGCCAGCAGAATATCAGGGTCTGGAAACACCATATATTTT CASRISGSGNTIYF
- TRBJ2-3 - TRBV5-1 TGCGCCAGCAGCTTGATAGGGAGACAGACTAGCACAGATACGCAGTATTTT CASSLIGRQTSTDTQYF
- TRBJ2-3 TRBD2 TRBV7-9 TGTGCCAGCAGCTCCGCGGGGGGGGGCACAGATACGCAGTATTTT CASSSAGGGTDTQYF
- TRBJ2-5 - TRBV5-1 TGCGCCAGCAGCATTCGCCCGAGGGCAGGAGAGACCCAGTACTTC CASSIRPRAGETQYF
- TRBJ2-1 - TRBV2 TGTGCCAGCAGGGGCAATGAGCAGTTCTTC CASRGNEQFF
few TRBJ1-5 TRBD1 TRBV4-1 TGCGCCAGCAGCCAAGTGGAGACAGGGGTGAGACCCCAGCATTTT CASSQVETGVRPQHF
- TRBJ2-7 TRBD2 TRBV5-4 TGTGCCAGCAGCGCGGGGGTATCTTACGAGCAGTACTTC CASSAGVSYEQYF
- TRBJ1-5 TRBD1 TRBV28 TGTGCCAGCTTGGGGACAGCAAGCAATCAGCCCCAGCATTTT CASLGTASNQPQHF
- TRBJ2-1 TRBD1 TRBV15 TGTGCCACCAGGGACAGGGGGGAGAATGAGCAGTTCTTC CATRDRGENEQFF
- TRBJ1-5 - TRBV6-4 TGTGCCAGCAGTGAGTCAGAGAGGTATAGCAATCAGCCCCAGCATTTT CASSESERYSNQPQHF
- TRBJ2-1 TRBD2 TRBV19 TGTGCCAGTAGTGTGATAGCGGGGCCTTACAATGAGCAGTTCTTC CASSVIAGPYNEQFF
- TRBJ1-2 - TRBV7-9 TGTGCCAGCAGCCCTTCCAACTATGGCTACACCTTC CASSPSNYGYTF
- TRBJ2-7 - TRBV5-4 TGTGCCAGCAGCCCGGGGGCCAACTCCTACGAGCAGTACTTC CASSPGANSYEQYF
- TRBJ2-3 TRBD2 TRBV9 TGTGCCAGCAGCTTAGCGGGATATAGCACAGATACGCAGTATTTT CASSLAGYSTDTQYF
- TRBJ1-1 - TRBV7-8 TGTGCCAGCAGCTCTCAAACAACAGCGATGCAGGTTGTCGCTTTCTTT CASSSQTTAMQVVAFF
- TRBJ2-1 - TRBV7-9 TGTGCCAGCAGCCATATAAGGGGCTTTTACAATGAGCAGTTCTTC CASSHIRGFYNEQFF
- TRBJ1-5 - TRBV4-2 TGTGCCAGCAGCCCCCAGGGAGCTCAGCCCCAGCATTTT CASSPQGAQPQHF
- TRBJ1-1 TRBD1 TRBV5-1 TGCGCCAGCAGCTTGGTGACAGGGGGCAAAGGAACTGAAGCTTTCTTT CASSLVTGGKGTEAFF
- TRBJ2-7 - TRBV12-5 TGTGCTAGTGGTTTGTGGGGAGACGAGCAGTACTTC CASGLWGDEQYF
few TRBJ2-3 - TRBV2 TGTGCCAGCAGTGAATGGGTTAGCACAGATACGCAGTATTTT CASSEWVSTDTQYF
few TRBJ1-1 - TRBV6-6 TGTGCCAGCAGTCACTCGTGGGAAGCTTTCTTT CASSHSWEAFF
- TRBJ2-5 - TRBV7-8 TGTGCCAGCAGCCCACGTGGAGAGACCCAGTACTTC CASSPRGETQYF
- TRBJ2-3 - TRBV27 TGTGCCAGCAGTTTCGCCGGCAGTGTCGCAGATACGCAGTATTTT CASSFAGSVADTQYF
- TRBJ2-5 TRBD1 TRBV2 TGTGCCAGCAGGGGGACAGGGGTTGGGGAGACCCAGTACTTC CASRGTGVGETQYF
- TRBJ2-1 TRBD1 TRBV9 TGTGCCAGCAGCGTCCGGGACAGAATCCATGAGCAGTTCTTC CASSVRDRIHEQFF
few TRBJ2-1 TRBD2 TRBV9 TGTGCCAGCAGCAGTGGGACTAGCGGGTCCAATTTGTTCTTC CASSSGTSGSNLFF